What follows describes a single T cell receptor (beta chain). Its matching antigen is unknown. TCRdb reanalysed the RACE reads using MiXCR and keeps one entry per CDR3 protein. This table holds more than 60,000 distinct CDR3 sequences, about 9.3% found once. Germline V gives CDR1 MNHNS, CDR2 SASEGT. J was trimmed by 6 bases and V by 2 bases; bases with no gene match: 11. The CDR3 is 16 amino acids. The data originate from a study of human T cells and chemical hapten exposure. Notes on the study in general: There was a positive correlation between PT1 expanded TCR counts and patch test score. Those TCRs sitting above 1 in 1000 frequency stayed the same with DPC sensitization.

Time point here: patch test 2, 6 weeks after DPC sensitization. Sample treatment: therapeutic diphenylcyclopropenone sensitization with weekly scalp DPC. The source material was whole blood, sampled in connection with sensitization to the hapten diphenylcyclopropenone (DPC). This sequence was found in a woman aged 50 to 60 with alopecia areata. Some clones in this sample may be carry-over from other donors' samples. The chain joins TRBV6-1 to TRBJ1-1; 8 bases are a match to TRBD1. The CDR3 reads CASSESYTGGVPEAFF. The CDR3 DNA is TGTGCCAGCAGTGAAAGTTATACAGGGGGAGTCCCTGAAGCTTTCTTT.